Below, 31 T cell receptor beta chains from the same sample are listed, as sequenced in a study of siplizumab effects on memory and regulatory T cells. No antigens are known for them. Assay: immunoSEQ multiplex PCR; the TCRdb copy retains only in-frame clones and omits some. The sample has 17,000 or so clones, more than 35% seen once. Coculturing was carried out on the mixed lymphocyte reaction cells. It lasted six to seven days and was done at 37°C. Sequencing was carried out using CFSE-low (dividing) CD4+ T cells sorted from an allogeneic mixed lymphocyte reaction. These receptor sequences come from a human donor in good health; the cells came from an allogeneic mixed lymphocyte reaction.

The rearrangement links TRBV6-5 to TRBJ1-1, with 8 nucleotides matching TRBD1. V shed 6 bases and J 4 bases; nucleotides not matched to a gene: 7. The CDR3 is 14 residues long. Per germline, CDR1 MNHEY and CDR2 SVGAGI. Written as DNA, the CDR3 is TGTGCCAGCAGCTCCGACAGGGGAGCCACTGAAGCTTTCTTT. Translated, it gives CASSSDRGATEAFF.

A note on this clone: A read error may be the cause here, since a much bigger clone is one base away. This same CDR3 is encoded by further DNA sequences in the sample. CDR3 protein: CASSYGGGPTNTEAFF. As DNA, the CDR3 is TGTGCCAGCAGTTACGGTGGGGGTCCCACGAACACCGAAGCTTTCTTT. The rearrangement links TRBV6-5 to TRBJ1-1, with TRBD1 as a possible D gene (5 bases). Germline assignment: CDR1 MNHEY and CDR2 SVGAGI. This CDR3 region has 16 residues.

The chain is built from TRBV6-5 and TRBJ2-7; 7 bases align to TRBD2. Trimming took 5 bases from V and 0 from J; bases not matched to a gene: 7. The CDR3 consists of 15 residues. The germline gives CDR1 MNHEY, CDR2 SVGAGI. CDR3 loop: CASSLRGGPSYEQYF. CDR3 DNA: TGTGCCAGCAGTCTACGCGGGGGTCCCTCCTACGAGCAGTACTTC.

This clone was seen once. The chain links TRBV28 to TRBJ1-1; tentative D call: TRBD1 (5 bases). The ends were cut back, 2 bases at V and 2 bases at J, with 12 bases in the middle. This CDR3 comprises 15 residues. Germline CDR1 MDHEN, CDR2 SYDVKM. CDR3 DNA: TGTGCCAGCAGTTTAGGCCCCCAGGGAAACACTGAAGCTTTCTTT. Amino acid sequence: CASSLGPQGNTEAFF.

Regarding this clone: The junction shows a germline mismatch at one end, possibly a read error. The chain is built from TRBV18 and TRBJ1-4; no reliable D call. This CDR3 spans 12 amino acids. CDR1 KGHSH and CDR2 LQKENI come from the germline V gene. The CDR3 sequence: CASSPFAENLFF. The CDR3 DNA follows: TGTGCCAGCTCACCGTTCGCGGAAAACCTGTTTTTT.

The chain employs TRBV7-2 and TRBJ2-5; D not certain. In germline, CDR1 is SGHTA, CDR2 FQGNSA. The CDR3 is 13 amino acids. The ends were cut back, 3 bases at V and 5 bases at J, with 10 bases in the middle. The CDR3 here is CASSFSFRETQYF. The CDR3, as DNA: TGTGCCAGCAGCTTTAGCTTCAGGGAGACCCAGTACTTC.

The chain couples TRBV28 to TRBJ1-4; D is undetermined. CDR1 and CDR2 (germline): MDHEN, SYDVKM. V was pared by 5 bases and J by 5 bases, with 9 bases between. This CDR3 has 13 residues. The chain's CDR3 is CASSLDQNEKLFF. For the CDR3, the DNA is TGTGCCAGCAGTCTAGACCAGAATGAAAAACTGTTTTTT.

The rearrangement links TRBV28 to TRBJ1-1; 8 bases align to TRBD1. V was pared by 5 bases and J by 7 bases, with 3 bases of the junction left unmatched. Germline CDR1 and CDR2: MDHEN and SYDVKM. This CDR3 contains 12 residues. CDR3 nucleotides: TGTGCCAGCAGTCGACAGGGGAGTGAAGCTTTCTTT. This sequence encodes CASSRQGSEAFF.

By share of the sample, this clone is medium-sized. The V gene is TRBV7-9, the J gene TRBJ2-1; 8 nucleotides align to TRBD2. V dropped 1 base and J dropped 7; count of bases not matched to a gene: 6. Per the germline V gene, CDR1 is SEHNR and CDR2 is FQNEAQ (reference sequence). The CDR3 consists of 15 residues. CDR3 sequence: CASSLVAGTRNEQFF. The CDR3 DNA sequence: TGTGCCAGCAGCTTAGTGGCCGGGACTAGAAATGAGCAGTTCTTC.

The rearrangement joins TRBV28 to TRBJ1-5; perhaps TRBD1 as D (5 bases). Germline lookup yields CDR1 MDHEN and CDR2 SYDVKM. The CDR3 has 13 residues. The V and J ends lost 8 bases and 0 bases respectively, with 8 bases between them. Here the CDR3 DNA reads TGTGCCAGCTGGGGGGTTAGCAATCAGCCCCAGCATTTT. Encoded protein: CASWGVSNQPQHF.

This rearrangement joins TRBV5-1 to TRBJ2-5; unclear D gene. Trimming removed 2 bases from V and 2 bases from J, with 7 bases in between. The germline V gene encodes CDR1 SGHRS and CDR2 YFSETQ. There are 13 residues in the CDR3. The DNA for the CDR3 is TGCGCCAGCAGCTTACATATACAAGAGACCCAGTACTTC. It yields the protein CASSLHIQETQYF.

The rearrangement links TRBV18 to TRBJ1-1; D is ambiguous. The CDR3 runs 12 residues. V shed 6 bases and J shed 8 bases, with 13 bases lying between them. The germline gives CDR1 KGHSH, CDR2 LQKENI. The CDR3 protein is CASSRVTDEAFF. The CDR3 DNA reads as TGTGCCAGCTCCCGTGTGACGGACGAAGCTTTCTTT.

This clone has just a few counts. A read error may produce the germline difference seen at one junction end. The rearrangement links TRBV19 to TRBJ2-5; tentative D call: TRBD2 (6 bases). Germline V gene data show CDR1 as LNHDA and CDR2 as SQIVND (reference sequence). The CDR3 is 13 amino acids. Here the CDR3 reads CASSGGRTETQYF. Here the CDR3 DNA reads TGTGCAAGTAGTGGGGGGAGGACGGAGACCCAGTACTTC.

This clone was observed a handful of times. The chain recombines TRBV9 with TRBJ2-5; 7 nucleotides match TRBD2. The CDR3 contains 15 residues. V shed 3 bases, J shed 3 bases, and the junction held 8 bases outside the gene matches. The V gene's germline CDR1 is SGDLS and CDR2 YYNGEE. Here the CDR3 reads CASSEGTIIKETQYF. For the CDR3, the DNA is TGTGCCAGCAGCGAAGGGACTATAATTAAAGAGACCCAGTACTTC. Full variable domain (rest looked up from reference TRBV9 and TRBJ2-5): DSGVTQTPKHLITATGQRVTLRCSPRSGDLSVYWYQQSLDQGLQFLIQYYNGEERAKGNILERFSAQQFPDLHSELNLSSLELGDSALYFCASSEGTIIKETQYFGPGTRLLVL.

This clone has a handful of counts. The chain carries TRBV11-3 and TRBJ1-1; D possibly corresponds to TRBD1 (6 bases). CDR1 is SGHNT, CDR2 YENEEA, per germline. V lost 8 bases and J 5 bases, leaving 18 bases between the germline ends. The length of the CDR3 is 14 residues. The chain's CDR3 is CASAVGGMETEAFF. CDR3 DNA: TGTGCCAGCGCCGTAGGGGGGATGGAGACTGAAGCTTTCTTT.

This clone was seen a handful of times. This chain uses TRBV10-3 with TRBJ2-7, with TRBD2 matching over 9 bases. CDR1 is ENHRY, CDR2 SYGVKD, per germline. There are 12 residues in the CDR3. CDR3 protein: CATAGGIYEQYF. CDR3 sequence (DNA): TGTGCGACCGCGGGGGGGATTTACGAGCAGTACTTC.

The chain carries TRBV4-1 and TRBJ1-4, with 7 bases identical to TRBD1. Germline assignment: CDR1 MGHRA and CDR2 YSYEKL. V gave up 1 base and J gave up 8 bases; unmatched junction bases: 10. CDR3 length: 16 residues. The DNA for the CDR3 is TGCGCCAGCAGCCAAGGGGGAGGGGGCGTGGGGGAAAAACTGTTTTTT. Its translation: CASSQGGGGVGEKLFF.

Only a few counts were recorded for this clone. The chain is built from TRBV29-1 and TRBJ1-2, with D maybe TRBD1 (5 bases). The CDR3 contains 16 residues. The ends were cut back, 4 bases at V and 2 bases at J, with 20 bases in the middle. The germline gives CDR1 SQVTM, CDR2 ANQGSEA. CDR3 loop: CSVVGLGGGSNYGYTF. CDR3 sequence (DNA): TGCAGCGTTGTGGGCCTCGGGGGTGGTTCCAACTATGGCTACACCTTC.

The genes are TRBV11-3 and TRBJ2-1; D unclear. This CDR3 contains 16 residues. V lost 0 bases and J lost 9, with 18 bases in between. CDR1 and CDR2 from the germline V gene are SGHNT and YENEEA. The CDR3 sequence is CASSLDGPSTGGEQFF. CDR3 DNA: TGTGCCAGCAGCTTAGATGGGCCCTCGACTGGCGGTGAGCAGTTCTTC.

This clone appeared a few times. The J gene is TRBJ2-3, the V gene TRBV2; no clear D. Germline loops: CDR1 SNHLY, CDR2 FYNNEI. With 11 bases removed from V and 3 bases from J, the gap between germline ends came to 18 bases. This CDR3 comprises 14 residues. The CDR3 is CASHPRVVTDTQYF. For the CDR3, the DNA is TGTGCCTCACACCCACGGGTGGTGACAGATACGCAGTATTTT.

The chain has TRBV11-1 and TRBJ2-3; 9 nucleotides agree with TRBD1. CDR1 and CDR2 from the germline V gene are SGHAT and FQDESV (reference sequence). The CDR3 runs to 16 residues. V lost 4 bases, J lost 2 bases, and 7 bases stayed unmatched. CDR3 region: CASSSRDRDVTDTQYF. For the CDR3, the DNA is TGTGCCAGCAGCTCCCGGGACAGGGATGTCACAGATACGCAGTATTTT.

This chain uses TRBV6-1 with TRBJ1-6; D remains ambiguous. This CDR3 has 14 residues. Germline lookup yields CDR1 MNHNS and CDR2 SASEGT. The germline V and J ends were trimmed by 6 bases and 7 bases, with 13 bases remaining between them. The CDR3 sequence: CASREYQANSPLHF. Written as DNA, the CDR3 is TGTGCCAGCAGGGAGTATCAGGCCAATTCACCCCTCCACTTT.

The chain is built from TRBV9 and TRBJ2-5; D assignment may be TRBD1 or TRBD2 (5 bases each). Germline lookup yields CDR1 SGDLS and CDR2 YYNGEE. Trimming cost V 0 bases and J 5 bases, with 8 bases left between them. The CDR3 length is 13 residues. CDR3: CASSVGGFETQYF. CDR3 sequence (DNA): TGTGCCAGCAGCGTAGGGGGGTTTGAGACCCAGTACTTC.

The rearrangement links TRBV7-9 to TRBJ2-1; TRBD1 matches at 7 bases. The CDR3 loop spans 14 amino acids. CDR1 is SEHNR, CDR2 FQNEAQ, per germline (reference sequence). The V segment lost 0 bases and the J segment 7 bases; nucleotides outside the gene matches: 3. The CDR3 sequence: CASSLAGTVNEQFF. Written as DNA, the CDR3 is TGTGCCAGCAGCTTAGCCGGGACAGTGAATGAGCAGTTCTTC.

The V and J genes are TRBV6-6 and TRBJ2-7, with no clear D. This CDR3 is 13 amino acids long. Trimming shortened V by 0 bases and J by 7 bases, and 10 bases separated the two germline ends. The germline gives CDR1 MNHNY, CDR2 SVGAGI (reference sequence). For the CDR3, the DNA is TGTGCCAGCAGTTACTCGGGTCCGCGTGAGCAGTACTTC. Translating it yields CASSYSGPREQYF.

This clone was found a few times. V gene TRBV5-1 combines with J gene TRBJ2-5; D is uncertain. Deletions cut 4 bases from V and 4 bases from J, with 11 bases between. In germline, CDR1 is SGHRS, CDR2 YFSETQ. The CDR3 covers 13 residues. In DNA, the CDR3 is TGCGCCAGCAGCAATCAAAACGGAGAGACCCAGTACTTC. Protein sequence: CASSNQNGETQYF.

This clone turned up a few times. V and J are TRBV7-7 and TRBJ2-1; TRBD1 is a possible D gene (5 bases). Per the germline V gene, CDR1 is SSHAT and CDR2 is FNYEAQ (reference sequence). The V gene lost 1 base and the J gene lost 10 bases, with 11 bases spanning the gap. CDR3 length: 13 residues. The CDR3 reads CASSLDRPSEQFF. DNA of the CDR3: TGTGCCAGCAGCTTAGACAGGCCCTCCGAGCAGTTCTTC.

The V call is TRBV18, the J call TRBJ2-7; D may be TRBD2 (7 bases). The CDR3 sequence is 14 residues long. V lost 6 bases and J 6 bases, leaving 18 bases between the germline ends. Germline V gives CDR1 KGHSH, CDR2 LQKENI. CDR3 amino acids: CASSIAGGQGEQYF. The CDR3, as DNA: TGTGCCAGCTCCATCGCCGGGGGGCAGGGCGAGCAGTACTTC. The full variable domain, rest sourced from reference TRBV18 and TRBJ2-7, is NAGVMQNPRHLVRRRGQEARLRCSPMKGHSHVYWYRQLPEEGLKFMVYLQKENIIDESGMPKERFSAEFPKEGPSILRIQQVVRGDSAAYFCASSIAGGQGEQYFGPGTRLTVT.

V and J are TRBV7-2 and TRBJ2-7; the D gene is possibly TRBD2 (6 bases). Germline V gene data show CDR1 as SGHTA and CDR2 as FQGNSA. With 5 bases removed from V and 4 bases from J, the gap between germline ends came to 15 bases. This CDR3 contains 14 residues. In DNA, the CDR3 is TGTGCCAGCAGCCTCAGGACGGGAGAGTACGAGCAGTACTTC. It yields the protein CASSLRTGEYEQYF.

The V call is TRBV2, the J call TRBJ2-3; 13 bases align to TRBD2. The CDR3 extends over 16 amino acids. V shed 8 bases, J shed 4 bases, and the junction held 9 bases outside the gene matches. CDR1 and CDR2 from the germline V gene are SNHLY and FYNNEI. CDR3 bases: TGTGCCAGCGCGTTACAAGGACTAGCGGGGGCAGATACGCAGTATTTT. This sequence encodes CASALQGLAGADTQYF.

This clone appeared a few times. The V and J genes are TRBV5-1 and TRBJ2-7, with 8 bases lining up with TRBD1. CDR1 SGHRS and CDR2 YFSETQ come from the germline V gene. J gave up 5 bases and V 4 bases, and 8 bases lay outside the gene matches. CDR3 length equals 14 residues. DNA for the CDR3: TGCGCCAGCAGCCCCGGACAGGGAACGGACGAGCAGTACTTC. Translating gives CASSPGQGTDEQYF. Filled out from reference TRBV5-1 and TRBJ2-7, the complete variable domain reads KAGVTQTPRYLIKTRGQQVTLSCSPISGHRSVSWYQQTPGQGLQFLFEYFSETQRNKGNFPGRFSGRQFSNSRSEMNVSTLELGDSALYLCASSPGQGTDEQYFGPGTRLTVT.